The 32 T cell receptor beta chains reported below all come from one sample, sequenced in a study of regulatory T cells in long-lasting Graves disease. Sample time point: newly diagnosed GD, antithyroid drugs for less than 3 months. From RNA extracted from PBMCs, the TCR library was made. Arm-PCR of CDR3 regions and iRepertoire HTBI primers were used to build TCR beta libraries. TCRdb processed the multiplex PCR reads anew with MiXCR; each CDR3 protein has one entry. Of approximately 540,000 distinct CDR3 sequences in the sample, about 12% were seen once. The same data also contributed to another study, on T cells in Graves' hyperthyroidism and ophthalmopathy.

The source material was peripheral blood mononuclear cells (PBMCs), sampled at new diagnosis, from a patient treated with antithyroid drugs. These receptors came from a woman aged 30 to 39 with Graves disease.

This clonotype has at least ten counts. This chain links TRBV30 with TRBJ2-7, with 10 positions matching TRBD1. The V gene end was trimmed by 3 bases and the J gene end by 5 bases; junction bases not matched to a gene: 7. The CDR3 has 14 residues. Germline loops: CDR1 GTSNPN, CDR2 SVGIG (reference sequence). The CDR3: CAWSGGTGVHEQYF. The CDR3 DNA reads TGTGCCTGGAGCGGGGGGACAGGGGTCCACGAGCAGTACTTC.

This clonotype was counted many times. The chain combines TRBV2 with TRBJ2-2; 8 bases match TRBD2. The ends lost 5 bases at V and 7 bases at J; junction bases unmatched: 9. Germline values: CDR1 SNHLY, CDR2 FYNNEI. The CDR3 has 15 residues. The CDR3 here is CASSTGTSVFGELFF. CDR3 nucleotide sequence: TGTGCCAGCAGTACCGGGACTAGTGTTTTCGGGGAGCTGTTTTTT.

This clonotype was recorded many times. The chain has TRBV20-1 and TRBJ2-7, with 7 bases matching TRBD2. V shed 5 bases, J shed 5 bases, and the junction held 15 bases outside the gene matches. Per germline, CDR1 DFQATT and CDR2 SNEGSKA (reference sequence). This CDR3 has 15 residues. Here the CDR3 DNA reads TGCAGTGCTCCACCTCTCGGGGGAGGGGCGGACGAGCAGTACTTC. It encodes CSAPPLGGGADEQYF.

The gene calls are TRBV19 and TRBJ1-6; 10 nucleotides agree with TRBD1. CDR1 is LNHDA, CDR2 SQIVND, per germline (reference sequence). This CDR3 spans 17 amino acids. The J segment lost 7 bases and the V segment lost 4 bases, leaving 10 bases of the junction unmatched. CDR3 nucleotide sequence: TGTGCCAGTAGTACCTCCGGGACAGGGGTCAGAAATTCACCCCTCCACTTT. This gives the protein CASSTSGTGVRNSPLHF.

On this clonotype: This may arise from a read error, as a much more abundant clone is one base away. This chain uses TRBV2 with TRBJ2-7, with 11 bases fitting TRBD2. With 4 bases clipped from V and 0 bases from J, the junction kept 8 bases outside the gene matches. Germline V gene lookup returns CDR1 SNHLY and CDR2 FYNNEI. The CDR3 loop spans 17 amino acids. The CDR3 sequence is CASSAGTSGLFSYEQYF. The CDR3 DNA reads as TGTGCCAGCAGTGCCGGGACTAGCGGACTCTTCTCCTACGAGCAGTACTTC. Using reference TRBV2 and TRBJ2-7 for the parts outside the CDR3, the full variable domain is EPEVTQTPSHQVTQMGQEVILRCVPISNHLYFYWYRQILGQKVEFLVSFYNNEISEKSEIFDDQFSVERPDGSNFTLKIRSTKLEDSAMYFCASSAGTSGLFSYEQYFGPGTRLTVT.

This clonotype was recorded at least ten times. The CDR3: CASSPRQLSTDTQYF. The CDR3 DNA sequence: TGTGCCAGCTCACCGAGACAGCTAAGCACAGATACGCAGTATTTT. The chain recombines TRBV18 with TRBJ2-3; D is perhaps TRBD1 (5 bases). Germline lookup yields CDR1 KGHSH and CDR2 LQKENI. This CDR3 spans 15 amino acids. V was clipped by 3 bases and J by 0 bases, with 10 bases between them. Filled out from reference TRBV18 and TRBJ2-3, the complete variable domain reads NAGVMQNPRHLVRRRGQEARLRCSPMKGHSHVYWYRQLPEEGLKFMVYLQKENIIDESGMPKERFSAEFPKEGPSILRIQQVVRGDSAAYFCASSPRQLSTDTQYFGPGTRLTVL.

This clonotype was observed at least ten times. V is TRBV5-1 and J is TRBJ2-2; no reliable D call. Between the trimmed V and J ends, which lost 7 bases and 0 bases, there was a span of 7 bases. The CDR3 length is 13 residues. Germline values: CDR1 SGHRS, CDR2 YFSETQ. The CDR3 region is CASDGSNTGELFF. CDR3 nucleotides: TGCGCCAGCGACGGCTCGAACACCGGGGAGCTGTTTTTT.

The chain joins TRBV25-1 to TRBJ1-6, with D hard to call. Per germline, CDR1 MGHDK and CDR2 SYGVNS. There are 12 residues in the CDR3. Trimming cost V 6 bases and J 8 bases, with 8 bases left between them. CDR3 loop: CASRGNDSPLHF. The CDR3 nucleotides are TGTGCCAGCAGGGGAAATGATTCACCCCTCCACTTT. Variable domain in full (rest from reference TRBV25-1 and TRBJ1-6): EADIYQTPRYLVIGTGKKITLECSQTMGHDKMYWYQQDPGMELHLIHYSYGVNSTEKGDLSSESTVSRIRTEHFPLTLESARPSHTSQYLCASRGNDSPLHFGNGTRLTVT.

J is TRBJ1-2 and V is TRBV13; 7 nucleotides align to TRBD1. CDR3 length: 15 residues. Looked up from germline, CDR1 is PRHDT and CDR2 is FYEKMQ (reference sequence). V lost 5 bases, J lost 4 bases, and 10 bases stayed unmatched. CDR3 loop: CASSARQGESYGYTF. The CDR3 bases are TGTGCCAGCAGCGCCAGACAGGGAGAAAGCTATGGCTACACCTTC.

This clonotype was seen repeatedly, ten times or more. The chain uses TRBV27 and TRBJ1-5; 7 bases are shared with TRBD1. Germline V CDR1 and CDR2: MNHEY, SMNVEV (reference sequence). The CDR3 loop spans 17 amino acids. V gave up 6 bases and J gave up 0 bases; unmatched junction bases: 11. The chain's CDR3 is CASRANNRGHSNQPQHF. The CDR3 DNA reads as TGTGCCAGCAGAGCAAATAACAGGGGCCATAGCAATCAGCCCCAGCATTTT.

Ten or more counts support this clonotype. This chain connects TRBV7-2 to TRBJ2-7; 11 bases map to TRBD2. The CDR3 consists of 18 residues. With 1 base clipped from V and 1 base from J, the junction kept 9 bases outside the gene matches. Germline V gene lookup returns CDR1 SGHTA and CDR2 FQGNSA. The CDR3 DNA sequence: TGTGCCAGCAGCTTAGAGGAGACTAGCGGGATACAGTCCTACGAGCAGTACTTC. It yields the protein CASSLEETSGIQSYEQYF.

At least ten counts were recorded for this clonotype. This chain links TRBV30 with TRBJ1-1, with TRBD1 identical over 7 bases. The CDR3 contains 14 residues. Germline V lookup: CDR1 GTSNPN, CDR2 SVGIG (reference sequence). V lost 4 bases, J lost 5 bases, and 10 bases stayed unmatched. The CDR3 sequence: CAWKRRGGKTEAFF. CDR3 nucleotide sequence: TGTGCCTGGAAACGAAGAGGGGGCAAAACTGAAGCTTTCTTT.

For this clonotype: This sequence may be a read error, since a much larger clone differs from it by one base. This sequence joins TRBV6-2 or TRBV6-3 and TRBJ1-3, with D possibly being TRBD1 (5 bases). In germline, CDR1 is MNHEY, CDR2 SVGEGT. This CDR3 has 14 amino acids. The CDR3: CASSRRGSGNIIYF. Here the CDR3 DNA reads TGTGCCAGCAGCCGAAGGGGTTCTGGAAACATCATATATTTT.

This clonotype has a count of ten or more. The chain combines TRBV30 with TRBJ1-4, with D perhaps matching TRBD1 (5 bases). Trimming took off 8 bases at V and 8 bases at J, with 18 bases between the two ends. The CDR3 has 13 residues. CDR1 is GTSNPN and CDR2 is SVGIG in the germline V gene (reference sequence). The CDR3 DNA is TGTGCCCAAAGGGGAAGCGGGTACGAAAAACTGTTTTTT. Translated, it gives CAQRGSGYEKLFF. Looking up the rest from reference TRBV30 and TRBJ1-4 gives the full variable domain: SQTIHQWPATLVQPVGSPLSLECTVEGTSNPNLYWYRQAAGRGLQLLFYSVGIGQISSEVPQNLSASRPQDRQFILSSKKLLLSDSGFYLCAQRGSGYEKLFFGSGTQLSVL.

The V and J genes are TRBV19 and TRBJ2-3, with a possible D match to TRBD2 (6 bases). The CDR3 spans 15 residues. Germline V gene sequence: CDR1 LNHDA, CDR2 SQIVND (reference sequence). V lost 3 bases and J lost 0, with 10 bases in between. CDR3 DNA: TGTGCCAGTAGTATGAGGGAGGTGAGCACAGATACGCAGTATTTT. It translates to CASSMREVSTDTQYF.

The sample holds many counts of this clonotype. The chain links TRBV18 to TRBJ2-4, with 9 bases fitting TRBD1. Per the germline V gene, CDR1 is KGHSH and CDR2 is LQKENI. This CDR3 spans 14 amino acids. V lost 3 bases and J lost 9; bases outside the gene matches: 6. DNA for the CDR3: TGTGCCAGCTCACCGGCGGGACAGGGTGTCATTCAGTACTTC. Translating gives CASSPAGQGVIQYF.

The V call is TRBV2, the J call TRBJ2-1, with 7 bases matching TRBD2. The CDR3 length is 15 residues. After removal of 6 bases from V and 4 bases from J, the junction contained 9 bases not matched to a gene. CDR1 and CDR2 (germline): SNHLY, FYNNEI. CDR3 sequence: CASSALAGEYNEQFF. CDR3 coding DNA: TGTGCCAGCAGCGCCCTTGCGGGGGAGTACAATGAGCAGTTCTTC.

This clonotype was found many times. The chain recombines TRBV7-3 with TRBJ2-1; 15 bases align to TRBD2. J gave up 8 bases and V 5 bases, and 10 bases lay outside the gene matches. Germline lookup yields CDR1 SGHTA and CDR2 FQGTGA. The CDR3 sequence is 17 residues long. The CDR3 sequence is CASSPSPGLAGGYEQFF. Here the CDR3 DNA reads TGTGCCAGCAGCCCGTCCCCGGGACTAGCGGGAGGATATGAGCAGTTCTTC.

Remarks on this clonotype: This may be a read error: a much more frequent sequence differs by one nucleotide. The J gene is TRBJ2-3, the V gene TRBV11-3; TRBD2 agrees at 7 bases. The DNA end favors TRBJ2-1, so the J call may be wrong. Germline V lookup: CDR1 SGHNT, CDR2 YENEEA. The CDR3 totals 17 residues. CDR3 amino acids: CASSNQPGGSFSYEQFF. For the CDR3, the DNA is TGTGCCAGCAGCAATCAACCGGGCGGGAGTTTTAGTTACGAGCAGTTCTTC.

The V call is TRBV11-3, the J call TRBJ2-1; 8 nucleotides agree with TRBD2. The trim removed 5 bases at V and 4 bases at J, leaving 4 bases unmatched. The CDR3 is made up of 14 amino acids. Germline lookup yields CDR1 SGHNT and CDR2 YENEEA. The CDR3 DNA is TGTGCCAGCAGCCGTAGCGGGGATTACAATGAGCAGTTCTTC. Its translation: CASSRSGDYNEQFF.

The chain combines TRBV20-1 with TRBJ2-7; 8 bases align to TRBD1. With 6 bases clipped from V and 0 bases from J, the junction kept 10 bases outside the gene matches. The CDR3 runs 15 residues. Germline V CDR1 and CDR2: DFQATT, SNEGSKA (reference sequence). The DNA for the CDR3 is TGCAGTGCACCTCCGACAGGGGTTCGCTCCTACGAGCAGTACTTC. It specifies CSAPPTGVRSYEQYF.

This clonotype showed up many times. The chain recombines TRBV5-5 with TRBJ2-2; D may be TRBD2 (6 bases). V shed 4 bases and J shed 4 bases, with 20 bases lying between them. The CDR3 has 17 amino acids. CDR1 is SGHKS and CDR2 is YYEKEE in the germline V gene (reference sequence). The CDR3 loop reads CASSPAATRLSTGELFF. Written as DNA, the CDR3 is TGTGCCAGCAGCCCGGCCGCGACTAGGTTGAGCACCGGGGAGCTGTTTTTT.

This clonotype has at least ten counts. The V gene is TRBV9, the J gene TRBJ2-1; the match to TRBD2 covers 12 bases. The germline gives CDR1 SGDLS, CDR2 YYNGEE. The CDR3 has 14 amino acids. V was pared by 4 bases and J by 5 bases, with 1 base of the junction left unmatched. DNA for the CDR3: TGTGCCAGCAGCAGGACTAGCGGGGACAATGAGCAGTTCTTC. This encodes CASSRTSGDNEQFF.

This clonotype was observed many times. The chain employs TRBV29-1 and TRBJ2-7; TRBD2 matches at 8 bases. The ends lost 6 bases at V and 5 bases at J; junction bases unmatched: 6. CDR1 SQVTM and CDR2 ANQGSEA come from the germline V gene. This CDR3 comprises 12 residues. The CDR3 sequence is CSVRSGSHEQYF. The CDR3 region has the DNA TGCAGCGTGAGGAGCGGGAGCCACGAGCAGTACTTC.

This clonotype was observed at least ten times. J is TRBJ2-1 and V is TRBV20-1; 8 nucleotides line up with TRBD2. The CDR3 spans 15 residues. V shed 3 bases, J shed 7 bases, and the junction held 11 bases outside the gene matches. The germline V gene has CDR1 DFQATT and CDR2 SNEGSKA (reference sequence). CDR3 residues: CSARVPGGEANEQFF. CDR3 in DNA: TGCAGTGCTAGGGTCCCGGGGGGGGAGGCTAATGAGCAGTTCTTC.

This clonotype was detected many times. V gene TRBV28 combines with J gene TRBJ2-7; 7 bases agree with TRBD1. The CDR3 covers 13 residues. The germline V gene encodes CDR1 MDHEN and CDR2 SYDVKM. V was pared by 5 bases and J by 1 base, with 2 bases of the junction left unmatched. CDR3 sequence (DNA): TGTGCCAGCAGTAGGGGGCTATCCTACGAGCAGTACTTC. It is translated as CASSRGLSYEQYF. Combining the CDR3 with reference TRBV28 and TRBJ2-7 gives the whole variable domain DVKVTQSSRYLVKRTGEKVFLECVQDMDHENMFWYRQDPGLGLRLIYFSYDVKMKEKGDIPEGYSVSREKKERFSLILESASTNQTSMYLCASSRGLSYEQYFGPGTRLTVT.

At least ten counts were recorded for this clonotype. The chain is built from TRBV24-1 and TRBJ2-1; 11 bases match TRBD2. Unmatched junction bases numbered 7, after V lost 4 bases and J lost 6 bases. This CDR3 is 16 amino acids long. CDR1 KGHDR and CDR2 SFDVKD come from the germline V gene. The CDR3 nucleotides read TGTGCCACCAGTGACACTAGCGGGAGTTCTTTCAATGAGCAGTTCTTC. This encodes CATSDTSGSSFNEQFF.

This rearrangement joins TRBV6-1 to TRBJ2-1; either TRBD1 or TRBD2 may supply D (5 bases each). CDR1 is MNHNS and CDR2 is SASEGT in the germline V gene. Trimming took off 9 bases at V and 7 bases at J, with 16 bases between the two ends. CDR3 size: 13 residues. The CDR3 protein is CASTPGTENEQFF. DNA of the CDR3: TGTGCCAGTACCCCCGGGACCGAAAATGAGCAGTTCTTC.

CDR3 coding DNA: TGTGCCAGTAGGAGAACCGGGACAGGGCTCTACGAGCAGTACTTC. This encodes CASRRTGTGLYEQYF. The V gene is TRBV19, the J gene TRBJ2-7; TRBD1 matches at 9 bases. The V gene end was trimmed by 6 bases and the J gene end by 3 bases; junction bases not matched to a gene: 9. Germline CDR1 and CDR2: LNHDA and SQIVND (reference sequence). The CDR3 totals 15 residues.

In this sample, this clonotype turned up many times. The junction and the germline gene differ at one end; a read error may be behind it. The chain's CDR3 is CASSSQGPYSEQFF. The CDR3 region has the DNA TGTGCCAGCAGTTCCCAAGGTCCCTACAGTGAGCAGTTCTTC. This chain uses TRBV27 with TRBJ2-1; D not resolved. Germline V gene data show CDR1 as MNHEY and CDR2 as SMNVEV (reference sequence). CDR3 length equals 14 residues.

This clonotype was picked up a small number of times. This sequence joins TRBV6-5 and TRBJ1-5; 8 nucleotides line up with TRBD1. CDR3 length equals 14 residues. The ends lost 2 bases at V and 6 bases at J; junction bases unmatched: 3. The germline V gene has CDR1 MNHEY and CDR2 SVGAGI. The CDR3 bases are TGTGCCAGCAGTTACCCGACAGGGGTTCAGCCCCAGCATTTT. Residues: CASSYPTGVQPQHF.

This clonotype showed up just a few times. The gene calls are TRBV5-8 and TRBJ2-1; D call uncertain. Germline V gene lookup returns CDR1 SGHTS and CDR2 YDEGEE. The CDR3 loop spans 14 amino acids. V lost 0 bases and J 15 bases, leaving 19 bases between the germline ends. CDR3 in amino acids: CASSLEHSLTPPFF. The CDR3 DNA is TGTGCCAGCAGCTTGGAACACTCTCTAACCCCCCCGTTCTTC.